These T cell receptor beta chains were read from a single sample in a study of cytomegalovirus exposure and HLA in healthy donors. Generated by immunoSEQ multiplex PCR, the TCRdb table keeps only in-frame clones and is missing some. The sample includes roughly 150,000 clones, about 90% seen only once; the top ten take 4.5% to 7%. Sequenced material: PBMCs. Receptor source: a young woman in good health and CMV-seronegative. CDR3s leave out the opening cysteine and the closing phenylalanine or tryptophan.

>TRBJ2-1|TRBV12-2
ASRSRERERGFGNNEQF
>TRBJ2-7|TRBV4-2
ASSQDPEGLEQY
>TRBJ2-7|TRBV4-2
ASSQEVSGGALEQY
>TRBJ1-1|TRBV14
ASSEEAEEAF
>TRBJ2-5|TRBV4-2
ASSQMGTSGGKETQY
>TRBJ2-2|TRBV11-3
ASSLDRGTGELF
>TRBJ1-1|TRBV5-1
ASSWGYPGTENTEAF
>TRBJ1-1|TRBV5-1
ASSRRGATEAF
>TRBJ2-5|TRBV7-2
ASSLAGTAQETQY
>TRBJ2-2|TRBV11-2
ASSLESTGELF
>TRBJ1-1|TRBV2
ASSDPGGAEAF
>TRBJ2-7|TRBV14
ASSPGPTSYEQY
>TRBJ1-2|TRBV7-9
ASSLLTDNYGYT
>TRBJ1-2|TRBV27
ASSSGGTGGWYGYT
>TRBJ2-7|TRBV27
ASSSRGLAGTAYEQY
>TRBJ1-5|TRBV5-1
ASSLGQNQPQH
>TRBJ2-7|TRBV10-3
AISDWIAGGYEQY
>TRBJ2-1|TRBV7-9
ASSPLGSGGGF
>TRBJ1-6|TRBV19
ASCLGGNHNSPLH
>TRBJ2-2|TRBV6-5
ASSYSWTGNTGELF
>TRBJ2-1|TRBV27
ASSDRGRGNEQF
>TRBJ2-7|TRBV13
ASSLEGRGPN